This TCR beta chain was sequenced in a study of control samples from healthy donors and cancer patients. The CDR3 is 15 amino acids. Trimming removed 2 bases from V and 4 bases from J; junction bases left unmatched: 7. Germline values: CDR1 SGHRS, CDR2 YFSETQ. Clones were read by immunoSEQ multiplex PCR, and TCRdb kept only the in-frame ones, dropping some. The data show some 65,000 clones, approximately 84% seen once. The sequenced material came from PBMCs. The clonotype was recovered from a woman in her forties or fifties with lung cancer. The genes are TRBV5-1 and TRBJ2-5, with 8 positions matching TRBD2. CDR3 bases: TGCGCCAGCAGCTTTACGGGGGGGGCCGGAGAGACCCAGTACTTC. Translating it yields CASSFTGGAGETQYF.